The T cell receptor (beta chain) described here comes from a study of shared clonotypes between healthy human individuals. This clone was seen a handful of times. Assay: immunoSEQ multiplex PCR; the TCRdb copy retains only in-frame clones and omits some. This sample yields fewer than 2.5 million clones, of which 93% are seen a single time; around 0.37% belongs to the top ten. Germline V gives CDR1 LNHNV, CDR2 YYDKDF (reference sequence). V lost 3 bases to trimming and J lost 5 bases; unmatched junction nucleotides: 8. The CDR3 sequence is 16 residues long. This TCR was sampled from a young man in good health. Some clones in this sample may be carry-over from other donors' samples. V is TRBV15 and J is TRBJ1-5, with 9 nucleotides matching TRBD1. The specimen was naive CD4+ T cells from PBMCs. The subset is: CD45RA+ positively selected. CDR3 in amino acids: CATSRKQGAVDQPQHF. The CDR3 DNA follows: TGTGCCACCAGCAGGAAACAGGGGGCCGTGGATCAGCCCCAGCATTTT.